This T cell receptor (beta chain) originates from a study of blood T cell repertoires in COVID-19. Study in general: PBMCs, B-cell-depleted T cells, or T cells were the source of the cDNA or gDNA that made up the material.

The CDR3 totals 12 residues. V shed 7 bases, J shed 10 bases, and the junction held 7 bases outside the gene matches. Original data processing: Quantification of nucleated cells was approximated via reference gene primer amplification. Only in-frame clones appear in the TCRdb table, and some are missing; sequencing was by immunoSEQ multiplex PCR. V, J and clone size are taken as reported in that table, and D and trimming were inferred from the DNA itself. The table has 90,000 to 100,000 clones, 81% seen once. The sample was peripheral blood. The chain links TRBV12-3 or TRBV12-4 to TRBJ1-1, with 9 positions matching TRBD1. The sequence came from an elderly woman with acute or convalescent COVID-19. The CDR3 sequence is CASTPDRGAAFF. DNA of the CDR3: TGTGCCAGCACCCCCGACAGGGGGGCAGCTTTCTTT.